The TCR beta chain described here comes from a study of T cell therapy after organ transplantation. At the level of the study: T cells were expanded about 14 days with 30 CMV class I/II epitopes. Of about ten patients, eight responded clinically and two did not.

The CDR3 consists of 16 residues. V shed 4 bases and J 3 bases; nucleotides not matched to a gene: 10. Germline assignment: CDR1 MNHEY and CDR2 SMNVEV (reference sequence). On this clone itself: Its target is not known.

Generated by immunoSEQ multiplex PCR, the TCRdb table keeps only in-frame clones and is missing some. The table shows tens of thousands of clones, with 94% occurring only once. V and J are TRBV27 and TRBJ2-7, with 9 bases that match TRBD2. The origin of this receptor is a human patient who had received a solid organ transplant and had CMV disease. Sequencing used CD8+ T cells from blood, obtained before autologous CMV-specific T cell therapy. This chain's CDR3 is CASSSLGGLARYEQYF. In DNA form, the CDR3 reads TGTGCCAGCAGTTCGCTTGGGGGACTAGCCCGCTACGAGCAGTACTTC.